The source of this TCR beta chain is a study of T cells after yellow fever vaccination. General study points: A large majority of primary-vaccination clones showed up again after the booster (96% CD4, around 85% CD8).

J lost 5 bases, V lost 0 bases, and 7 bases had no gene match. CDR3 length equals 15 residues. Germline values: CDR1 SGDLS, CDR2 YYNGEE. This clonotype has ten or more counts. The antigen is unknown. Via MiXCR, TCRdb re-called the 5' RACE reads, giving one row per CDR3 protein. The table has about 320,000 distinct CDR3 sequences, 3.5% to 4.5% seen once. The origin of this receptor is a man younger than 35 who received the YFV17D yellow fever vaccine. Sample: PBMCs, taken 15 days after the yellow fever booster vaccination. The genes are TRBV9 and TRBJ2-5; 7 nucleotides line up with TRBD1. The CDR3: CASSVAEGAAETQYF. CDR3 DNA sequence: TGTGCCAGCAGCGTAGCTGAGGGGGCTGCGGAGACCCAGTACTTC.